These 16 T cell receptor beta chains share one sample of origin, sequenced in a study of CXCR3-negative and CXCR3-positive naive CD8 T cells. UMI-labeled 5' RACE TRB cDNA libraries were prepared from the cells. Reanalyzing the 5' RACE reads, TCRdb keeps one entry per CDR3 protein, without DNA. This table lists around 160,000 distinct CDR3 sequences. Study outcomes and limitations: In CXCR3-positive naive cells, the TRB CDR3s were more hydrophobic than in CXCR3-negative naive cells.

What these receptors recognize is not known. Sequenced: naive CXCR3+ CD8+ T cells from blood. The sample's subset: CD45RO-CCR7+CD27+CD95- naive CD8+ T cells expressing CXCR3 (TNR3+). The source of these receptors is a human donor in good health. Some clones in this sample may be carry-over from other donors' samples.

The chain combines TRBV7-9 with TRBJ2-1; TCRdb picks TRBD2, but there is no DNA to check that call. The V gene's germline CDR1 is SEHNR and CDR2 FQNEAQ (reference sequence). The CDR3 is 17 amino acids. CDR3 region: CASSSRTSGGADNEQFF.

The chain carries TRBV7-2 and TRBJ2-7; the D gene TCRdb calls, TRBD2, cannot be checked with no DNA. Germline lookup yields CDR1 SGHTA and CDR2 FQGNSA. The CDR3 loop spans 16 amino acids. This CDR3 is CASSFSPSGSFYEQYF.

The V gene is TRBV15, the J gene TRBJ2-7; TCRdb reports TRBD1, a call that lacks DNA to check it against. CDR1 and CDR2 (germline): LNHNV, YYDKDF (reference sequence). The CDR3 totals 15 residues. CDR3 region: CATSTKGTGEREQYF. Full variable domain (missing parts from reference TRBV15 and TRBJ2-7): DAMVIQNPRYQVTQFGKPVTLSCSQTLNHNVMYWYQQKSSQAPKLLFHYYDKDFNNEADTPDNFQSRRPNTSFCFLDIRSPGLGDTAMYLCATSTKGTGEREQYFGPGTRLTVT.

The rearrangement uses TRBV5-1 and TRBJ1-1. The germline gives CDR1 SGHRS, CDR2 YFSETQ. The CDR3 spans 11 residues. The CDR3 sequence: CASKRSTEAFF.

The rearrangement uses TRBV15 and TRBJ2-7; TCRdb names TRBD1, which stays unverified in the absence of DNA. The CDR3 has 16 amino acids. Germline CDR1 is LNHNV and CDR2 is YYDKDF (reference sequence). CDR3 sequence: CATSRDLPLSSYEQYF.

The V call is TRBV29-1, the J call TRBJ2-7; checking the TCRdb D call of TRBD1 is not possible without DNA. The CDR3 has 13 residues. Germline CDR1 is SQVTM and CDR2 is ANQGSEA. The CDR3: CSVGDSSVNEQYF.

The CDR3 region is CASSGGRENTEAFF. The V call is TRBV13, the J call TRBJ1-1; TCRdb outputs TRBD1, but without DNA this stays unchecked. This CDR3 has 14 residues. The germline gives CDR1 PRHDT, CDR2 FYEKMQ (reference sequence). Based on the CDR3 plus reference TRBV13 and TRBJ1-1, the full variable domain is AAGVIQSPRHLIKEKRETATLKCYPIPRHDTVYWYQQGPGQDPQFLISFYEKMQSDKGSIPDRFSAQQFSDYHSELNMSSLELGDSALYFCASSGGRENTEAFFGQGTRLTVV.

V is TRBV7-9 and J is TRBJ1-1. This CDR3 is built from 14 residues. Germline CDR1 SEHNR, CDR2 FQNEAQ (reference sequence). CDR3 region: CASSLGVHGTEAFF.

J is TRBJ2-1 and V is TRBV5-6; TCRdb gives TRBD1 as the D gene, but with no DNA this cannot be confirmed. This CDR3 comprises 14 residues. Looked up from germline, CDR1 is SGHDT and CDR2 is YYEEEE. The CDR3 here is CASSPRGEYNEQFF.

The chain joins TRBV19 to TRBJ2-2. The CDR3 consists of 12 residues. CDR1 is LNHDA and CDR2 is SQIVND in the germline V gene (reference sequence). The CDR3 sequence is CASSMSPGELFF.

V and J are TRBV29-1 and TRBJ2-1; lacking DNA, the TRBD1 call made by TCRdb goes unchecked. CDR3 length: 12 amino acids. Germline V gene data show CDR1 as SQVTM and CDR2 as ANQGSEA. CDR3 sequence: CSVRTGANEQFF.

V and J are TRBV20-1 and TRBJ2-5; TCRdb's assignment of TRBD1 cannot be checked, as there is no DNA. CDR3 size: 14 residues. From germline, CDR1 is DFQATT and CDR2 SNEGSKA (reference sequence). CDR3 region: CSARDLAQGETQYF.

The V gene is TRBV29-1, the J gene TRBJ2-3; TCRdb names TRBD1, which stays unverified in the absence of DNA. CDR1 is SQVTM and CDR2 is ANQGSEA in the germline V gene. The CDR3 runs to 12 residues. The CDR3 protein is CSGDPTGDTQYF.

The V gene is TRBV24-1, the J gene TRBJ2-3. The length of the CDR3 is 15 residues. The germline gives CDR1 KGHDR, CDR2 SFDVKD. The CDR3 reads CATSDSHEGTDTQYF.

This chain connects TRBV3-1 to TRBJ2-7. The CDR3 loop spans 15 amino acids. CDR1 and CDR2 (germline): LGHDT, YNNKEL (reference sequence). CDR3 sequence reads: CASSQEIAVSYEQYF.

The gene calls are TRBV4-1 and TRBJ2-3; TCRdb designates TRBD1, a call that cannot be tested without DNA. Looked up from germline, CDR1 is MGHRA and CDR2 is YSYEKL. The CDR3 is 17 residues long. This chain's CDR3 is CASSQTGGEDYSGTQYF.